What follows is one TCR beta chain and its context. This record belongs to a study of T cell changes during pregnancy in multiple sclerosis. Generated by immunoSEQ multiplex PCR, the TCRdb table keeps only in-frame clones and is missing some. The repertoire holds about 38,000 clones, with around nine tenths as singletons. Germline V gene sequence: CDR1 SGDLS, CDR2 YYNGEE. CDR3 length: 15 residues. V dropped 2 bases and J dropped 4; count of bases not matched to a gene: 3. The V call is TRBV9, the J call TRBJ2-2; 9 bases are shared with TRBD2. The sequences come from CD4+ T cells from peripheral blood mononuclear cells, collected after pregnancy. The receptor comes from a female donor in good health, enrolled as a control in a pregnancy study. For the CDR3, the DNA is TGTGCCAGCAGCGTTGGCGGGAGGGGCACCGGGGAGCTGTTTTTT. Amino acids: CASSVGGRGTGELFF.